Below, one T cell receptor (beta chain) is given with its context. The entry originates in a study of cytomegalovirus exposure and HLA in healthy donors. The germline gives CDR1 MRHNA, CDR2 SNTAGT. CDR3 size: 15 residues. V shed 3 bases and J shed 0 bases, with 12 bases lying between them. Amplification used 60 Vbeta primers and 13 Jbeta primers. TCRdb's copy holds only in-frame clones and misses some; the assay was immunoSEQ multiplex PCR. The sample holds around 200,000 clones. This receptor was identified in a woman in her late teens or twenties in good health and CMV-seropositive. The sample taken for sequencing was PBMCs. The rearrangement joins TRBV6-4 to TRBJ2-7, with D possibly TRBD1 on 6 matching bases. The CDR3 is CASSEFGTPSYEQYF. CDR3 DNA sequence: TGTGCCAGCAGTGAGTTCGGGACACCCTCCTACGAGCAGTACTTC.